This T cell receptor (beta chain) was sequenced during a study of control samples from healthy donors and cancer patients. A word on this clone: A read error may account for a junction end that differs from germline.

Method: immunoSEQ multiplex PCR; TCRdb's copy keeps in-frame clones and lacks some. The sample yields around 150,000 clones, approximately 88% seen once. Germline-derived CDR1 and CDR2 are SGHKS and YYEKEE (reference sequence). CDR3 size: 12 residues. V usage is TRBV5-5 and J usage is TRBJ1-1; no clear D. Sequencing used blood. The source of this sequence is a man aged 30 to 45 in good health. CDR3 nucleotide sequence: TGTGCCAGCAGCTTGGATGTGAACCTACACCGCTTT. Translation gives CASSLDVNLHRF.